The subject of this entry is one T cell receptor beta chain. As yet, its antigen is unknown. The sample is drawn from a study of cytomegalovirus exposure and HLA in healthy donors. Notes on the study in general: Testing in vitro showed three CMV-associated chains specific for CMV antigens. In the 95 to 150 validation repertoires, a later analysis found that first-cohort TCR clusters tended to co-occur.

The protocol was immunoSEQ multiplex PCR, while the TCRdb copy is restricted to in-frame clones and leaves out a portion. Of approximately 280,000 clones in the sample, around nine tenths were seen once. The clonotype comes from a woman aged 18 to 35 in good health and CMV-seronegative. Sequencing used PBMCs.

DNA for the CDR3: TGTGCCAGCAGCGTAGGCCCGAGAGGCACTAGCACAGATACGCAGTATTTT. This gives the protein CASSVGPRGTSTDTQYF. The genes are TRBV9 and TRBJ2-3; D gene uncertain. Looked up from germline, CDR1 is SGDLS and CDR2 is YYNGEE. This CDR3 region has 17 residues. V gave up 0 bases and J gave up 0 bases, with 14 bases separating them.